This T cell receptor beta chain was captured in a study of blood T cells in healthy people across ages. Germline V gene data show CDR1 as DFQATT and CDR2 as SNEGSKA (reference sequence). This CDR3 spans 15 amino acids. V lost 0 bases, J lost 0 bases, and 9 bases lay in between. The authors ran a second PCR of about 7 to 11 cycles using a sample-barcoded 5' primer and a J-beta primer mix. Every molecule of cDNA carried a tag from a template-switch adaptor with 12 random nucleotides. TCRdb passed the 5' RACE reads through MiXCR, listing each CDR3 protein once. The sample contains some 760,000 distinct CDR3 sequences, roughly 25% of which appear only once. These sequences were also reported in another study, on T cells of mothers and their children.

The clonotype originates from a boy between 10 and 17 years old in good health. Source material: blood. This rearrangement joins TRBV20-1 to TRBJ2-1; D is uncertain. The CDR3 coding sequence is TGCAGTGCTAGAGATAACCGCTTCTCCTACAATGAGCAGTTCTTC. Translated: CSARDNRFSYNEQFF.